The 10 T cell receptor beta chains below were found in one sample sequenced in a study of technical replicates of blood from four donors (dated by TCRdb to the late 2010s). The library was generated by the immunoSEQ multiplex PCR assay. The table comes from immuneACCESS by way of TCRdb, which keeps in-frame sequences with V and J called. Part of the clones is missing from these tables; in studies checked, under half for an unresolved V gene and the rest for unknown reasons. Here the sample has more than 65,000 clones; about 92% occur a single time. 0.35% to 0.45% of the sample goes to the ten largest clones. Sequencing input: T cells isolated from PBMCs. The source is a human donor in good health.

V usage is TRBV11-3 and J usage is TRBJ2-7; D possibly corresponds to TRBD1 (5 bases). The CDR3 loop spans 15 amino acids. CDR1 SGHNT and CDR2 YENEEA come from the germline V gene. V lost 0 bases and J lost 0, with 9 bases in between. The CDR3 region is CASSLDTGVSYEQYF. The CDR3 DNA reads TGTGCCAGCAGCTTAGATACAGGAGTCTCCTACGAGCAGTACTTC.

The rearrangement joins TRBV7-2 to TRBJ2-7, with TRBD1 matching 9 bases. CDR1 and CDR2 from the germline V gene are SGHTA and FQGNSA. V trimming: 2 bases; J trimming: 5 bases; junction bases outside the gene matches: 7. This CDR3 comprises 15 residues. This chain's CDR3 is CASSLRGTGPHEQYF. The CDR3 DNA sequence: TGTGCCAGCAGCTTAAGGGGGACAGGGCCCCACGAGCAGTACTTC.

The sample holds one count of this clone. CDR3 residues: CASSMGQGGLYEQYF. Written as DNA, the CDR3 is TGTGCCAGCAGCATGGGACAGGGGGGACTCTACGAGCAGTACTTC. This chain uses TRBV7-2 with TRBJ2-7, with 11 bases identical to TRBD1. Germline V CDR1 and CDR2: SGHTA, FQGNSA. Unmatched junction bases numbered 6, after V lost 5 bases and J lost 3 bases. There are 15 residues in the CDR3.

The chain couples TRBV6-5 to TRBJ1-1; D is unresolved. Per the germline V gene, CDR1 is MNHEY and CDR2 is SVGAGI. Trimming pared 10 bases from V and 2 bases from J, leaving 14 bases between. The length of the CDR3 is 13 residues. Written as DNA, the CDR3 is TGTGCCACCTTAGCCCCCGGAAACACTGAAGCTTTCTTT. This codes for CATLAPGNTEAFF.

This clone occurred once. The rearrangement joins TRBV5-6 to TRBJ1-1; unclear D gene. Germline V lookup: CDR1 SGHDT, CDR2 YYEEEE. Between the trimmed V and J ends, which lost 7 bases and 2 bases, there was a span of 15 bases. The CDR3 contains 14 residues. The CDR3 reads CASGGPFQNTEAFF. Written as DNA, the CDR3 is TGTGCCAGCGGAGGACCGTTTCAAAACACTGAAGCTTTCTTT.

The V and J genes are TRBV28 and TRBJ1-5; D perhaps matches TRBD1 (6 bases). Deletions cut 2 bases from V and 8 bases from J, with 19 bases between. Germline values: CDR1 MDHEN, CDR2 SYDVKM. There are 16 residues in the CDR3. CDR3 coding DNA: TGTGCCAGCAGTTTAAGAGCCAGGGGAAGAGTGGAGCCCCAGCATTTT. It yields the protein CASSLRARGRVEPQHF.

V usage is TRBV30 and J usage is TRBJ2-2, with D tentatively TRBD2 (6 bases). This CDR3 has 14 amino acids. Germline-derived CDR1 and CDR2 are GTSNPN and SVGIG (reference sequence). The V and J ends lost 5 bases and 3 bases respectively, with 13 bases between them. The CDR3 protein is CAWWGETDTGELFF. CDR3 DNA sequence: TGTGCCTGGTGGGGGGAAACTGACACCGGGGAGCTGTTTTTT.

CDR3 nucleotide sequence: TGTGCCAGTAGCTTGGGCACTTCTTCTGGAAACACCATATATTTT. Translation: CASSLGTSSGNTIYF. This sequence joins TRBV19 and TRBJ1-3; no clear D. The CDR3 is made up of 15 amino acids. Germline V lookup: CDR1 LNHDA, CDR2 SQIVND (reference sequence). Trimming cost V 6 bases and J 1 base, with 13 bases left between them.

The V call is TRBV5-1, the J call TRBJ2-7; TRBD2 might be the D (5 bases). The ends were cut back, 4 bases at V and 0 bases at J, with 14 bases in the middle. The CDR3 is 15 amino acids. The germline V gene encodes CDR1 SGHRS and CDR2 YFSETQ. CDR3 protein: CASSPWTAFSYEQYF. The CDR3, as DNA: TGCGCCAGCAGCCCGTGGACTGCCTTCTCCTACGAGCAGTACTTC.

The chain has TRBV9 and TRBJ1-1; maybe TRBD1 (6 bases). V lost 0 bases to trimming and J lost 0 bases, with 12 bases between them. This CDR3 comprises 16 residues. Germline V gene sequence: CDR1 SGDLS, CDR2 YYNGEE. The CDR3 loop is CASSVGTGTMNTEAFF. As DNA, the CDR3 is TGTGCCAGCAGCGTAGGTACCGGGACAATGAACACTGAAGCTTTCTTT.